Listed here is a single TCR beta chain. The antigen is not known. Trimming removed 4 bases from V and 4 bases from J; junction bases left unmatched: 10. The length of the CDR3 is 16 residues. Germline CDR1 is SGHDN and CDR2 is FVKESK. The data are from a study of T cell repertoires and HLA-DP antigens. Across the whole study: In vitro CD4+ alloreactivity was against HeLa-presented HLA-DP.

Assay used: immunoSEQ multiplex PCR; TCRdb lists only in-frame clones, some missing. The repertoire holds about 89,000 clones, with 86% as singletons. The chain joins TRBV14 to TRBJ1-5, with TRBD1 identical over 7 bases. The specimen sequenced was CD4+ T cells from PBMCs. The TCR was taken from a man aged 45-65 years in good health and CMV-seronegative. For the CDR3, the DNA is TGTGCCAGCAGCCCCCCCCGGACAGGAAGAAATCAGCCCCAGCATTTT. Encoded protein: CASSPPRTGRNQPQHF.